This TCR beta chain was sequenced during a study of CD8+ T cells in alopecia areata. The CDR3 totals 16 residues. The germline V gene encodes CDR1 SGHTA and CDR2 FQGNSA. V lost 1 base to trimming and J lost 3 bases, with 15 bases between them. RNA was extracted and reverse transcribed into cDNA as the sequencing template. This table comes from immunoSEQ multiplex PCR, and its TCRdb copy is limited to in-frame clones, with some not included. This table holds 50,000 to 70,000 clones, roughly two fifths found once. This sequence was found in a human donor with alopecia areata. Sample: NKG2D-low CD8+ T cells sorted from blood. This chain uses TRBV7-2 with TRBJ1-1; D not resolved. CDR3 in DNA: TGTGCCAGCAGCTTAGGGCGTCGAGGAAGGTACACTGAAGCTTTCTTT. This translates into CASSLGRRGRYTEAFF.